This T cell receptor (beta chain) derives from a study of T cells in Graves' hyperthyroidism and ophthalmopathy. General study results and limits: Ophthalmopathy and stable hyperthyroidism were told apart by a 13 V-J model.

Amplified TCR beta CDR3 regions derived from RNA transcripts. Initially, a first-round RT-PCR of the TCR CDR3 employed the HTBI primer set. One entry per CDR3 protein results from TCRdb running MiXCR on the multiplex PCR reads. Found here are about 350,000 distinct CDR3 sequences, approximately 18% of them singletons; the top ten hold roughly a sixth. This clonotype was recorded many times. Its antigen is unknown. Sequences were obtained from blood. The source is a woman aged 35 to 49 with Graves' ophthalmopathy.

The CDR3: CASSFRGTGFEQYF. The CDR3 nucleotides are TGTGCCAGCAGTTTCCGAGGGACGGGGTTCGAGCAGTACTTC. J is TRBJ2-7 and V is TRBV28; D is possibly TRBD1 or TRBD2 (5 bases each). The CDR3 contains 14 residues. The ends were cut back, 3 bases at V and 6 bases at J, with 15 bases in the middle. Germline-derived CDR1 and CDR2 are MDHEN and SYDVKM. Full variable domain (rest looked up from reference TRBV28 and TRBJ2-7): DVKVTQSSRYLVKRTGEKVFLECVQDMDHENMFWYRQDPGLGLRLIYFSYDVKMKEKGDIPEGYSVSREKKERFSLILESASTNQTSMYLCASSFRGTGFEQYFGPGTRLTVT.